The text below deals with one TCR beta chain. From 5'RACE with constant-segment primers came TCR alpha and TCR beta cDNA libraries that carried sample barcodes and UMIs. A single record per CDR3 protein comes from TCRdb applying MiXCR to the 5' RACE reads. The data show a few hundred thousand distinct CDR3 sequences, roughly a fifth seen once. These data come from a study of T-cell memory formation after mild COVID-19. This CDR3 has 15 amino acids. Germline assignment: CDR1 MNHEY and CDR2 SVGEGT. Trimming took 5 bases from V and 2 from J, leaving 13 bases between them. The J gene is TRBJ2-1, the V gene TRBV6-2 or TRBV6-3; D not certain. The clonotype comes from a man in his late teens or twenties who had mild COVID-19 (a few samples of this study predate the infection). Cell type and time point are not known. The material sequenced was PBMCs or a T cell subset sorted from them (not recorded which). Here the CDR3 reads CASSADWPTYNEQFF. The CDR3 DNA reads TGTGCCAGCAGTGCTGACTGGCCGACCTACAATGAGCAGTTCTTC.